These 7 T cell receptor beta chains came from one sample sequenced in a study of blood T cell repertoires in COVID-19. Clones were sequenced by immunoSEQ multiplex PCR, and TCRdb holds only the in-frame ones, with some missing. The sample shows about 480,000 clones, roughly 90% of them seen only once. The sequenced sample was peripheral blood. The receptors shown here come from a woman in her thirties with acute or convalescent COVID-19.

DNA of the CDR3: TGTGCCAGCAGCCAAGAAGTGGGGGCTCCCTATGGCTACACCTTC. Encoded protein: CASSQEVGAPYGYTF. The chain carries TRBV4-2 and TRBJ1-2; D possibly corresponds to TRBD1 (6 bases). In germline, CDR1 is LGHNA, CDR2 YNFKEQ. This CDR3 has 15 residues. Between the trimmed V and J ends, which lost 0 bases and 4 bases, there was a span of 12 bases.

A note on this clone: Other DNA sequences in this specimen translate into the identical CDR3. The chain links TRBV9 to TRBJ2-1, with 13 bases identical to TRBD2. V was clipped by 3 bases and J by 10 bases; unmatched bases: 4. CDR3 length: 14 amino acids. Germline V gene data show CDR1 as SGDLS and CDR2 as YYNGEE. CDR3 sequence: CASSGTSGGGEQFF. The CDR3 DNA sequence: TGTGCCAGCAGCGGGACTAGCGGGGGCGGGGAGCAGTTCTTC. The full variable domain, its missing parts supplied by reference TRBV9 and TRBJ2-1, is DSGVTQTPKHLITATGQRVTLRCSPRSGDLSVYWYQQSLDQGLQFLIQYYNGEERAKGNILERFSAQQFPDLHSELNLSSLELGDSALYFCASSGTSGGGEQFFGPGTRLTVL.

The genes are TRBV11-3 and TRBJ2-3, with 9 bases matching TRBD1. Germline V gene lookup returns CDR1 SGHNT and CDR2 YENEEA. The ends lost 5 bases at V and 4 bases at J; junction bases unmatched: 10. The CDR3 sequence is 16 residues long. This chain's CDR3 is CASSARDRAGADTQYF. In nucleotides, the CDR3 is TGTGCCAGCAGCGCGCGGGACAGGGCTGGGGCAGATACGCAGTATTTT.

The V call is TRBV5-5, the J call TRBJ2-2; D may be TRBD2 (5 bases). Germline values: CDR1 SGHKS, CDR2 YYEKEE (reference sequence). V lost 0 bases to trimming and J lost 5 bases, with 17 bases between them. This CDR3 has 17 amino acids. CDR3 DNA sequence: TGTGCCAGCAGCTTGGGCCCAGGCGCTTCGGGGACCGGGGAGCTGTTTTTT. Translating it yields CASSLGPGASGTGELFF.

J is TRBJ2-4 and V is TRBV5-1; 7 bases fit TRBD1. This CDR3 contains 13 residues. V gave up 3 bases and J gave up 9 bases; unmatched junction bases: 6. Germline CDR1 SGHRS, CDR2 YFSETQ. CDR3 DNA: TGCGCCAGCAGCTGGACAGGTGGAGGCATTCAGTACTTC. Amino acids: CASSWTGGGIQYF. Together with reference TRBV5-1 and TRBJ2-4, the CDR3 gives the full variable domain: KAGVTQTPRYLIKTRGQQVTLSCSPISGHRSVSWYQQTPGQGLQFLFEYFSETQRNKGNFPGRFSGRQFSNSRSEMNVSTLELGDSALYLCASSWTGGGIQYFGAGTRLSVL.

This chain joins TRBV19 and TRBJ2-7; 7 bases match TRBD1. There are 13 residues in the CDR3. Germline CDR1 and CDR2: LNHDA and SQIVND (reference sequence). The J segment lost 4 bases and the V segment lost 3 bases, leaving 3 bases of the junction unmatched. The CDR3 protein is CASSIQGDYEQYF. Written as DNA, the CDR3 is TGTGCCAGTAGTATCCAGGGGGATTACGAGCAGTACTTC.

The chain recombines TRBV5-4 with TRBJ1-1, with D possibly being TRBD1 (5 bases). The CDR3 loop spans 14 amino acids. CDR1 and CDR2 (germline): SGHNT, YYREEE (reference sequence). The V end was cut by 7 bases, the J end by 5 bases, with 18 bases between. The CDR3 DNA reads TGTGCCAGCCATTTGGGGGAGGGAAGGACTGAAGCTTTCTTT. Encoded protein: CASHLGEGRTEAFF.